This T cell receptor (beta chain) was recovered during a study of blood T cell repertoires in COVID-19. About the study: In each case, the material was cDNA or gDNA derived from T cells, B-cell-depleted T cells, or PBMCs.

Ten or more counts support this clone. The Seattle patients, enrolled during active infection, were followed longitudinally. Measured with immunoSEQ multiplex PCR; TCRdb has only the in-frame clones, and not every one. The data contain over 60,000 clones, roughly 80% of them singletons. V shed 4 bases, J shed 7 bases, and the junction held 8 bases outside the gene matches. The germline CDR1 and CDR2 sequences are SNHLY and FYNNEI. This CDR3 region has 14 residues. Sequenced input: peripheral blood. The source of this sequence is a man between 50 and 59 years old with COVID-19, enrolled during active disease. The chain is built from TRBV2 and TRBJ1-2; 8 bases fit TRBD1. In DNA form, the CDR3 reads TGTGCCAGCAGTGCCCGGACAGGGTTCAGTGGCTACACCTTC. The encoded protein is CASSARTGFSGYTF.